This T cell receptor beta chain was found in a study of T cells after yellow fever vaccination. Study-wide results and limits: Clonotypes shared by both compartments, CD4 and CD8, made up a small share. The study noted that FACS-sorted repertoires could contain abundant clonotypes contaminating from the bulk population. Clones that expanded after primary vaccination mostly reappeared after the booster (nearly 98% CD4, 70% to 90% CD8).

TCRdb analysed the 5' RACE reads with MiXCR anew, one entry per CDR3 protein. The sample includes fewer than 400,000 distinct CDR3 sequences, about 6% of them seen just once. The CDR3 sequence is 15 residues long. Germline lookup yields CDR1 KGHDR and CDR2 SFDVKD. Trimming cost V 3 bases and J 6 bases, with 13 bases left between them. This clonotype came up a few times. Antigen specificity is unknown. V gene TRBV24-1 combines with J gene TRBJ2-2; D is unclear. The input for sequencing was PBMCs, taken 5 days after the yellow fever booster vaccination. This receptor was obtained from a man aged 25 to 40 who received the YFV17D yellow fever vaccine. The CDR3: CATSDDPRRSGELFF. For the CDR3, the DNA is TGTGCCACCAGTGATGACCCGAGGCGGTCCGGGGAGCTGTTTTTT.